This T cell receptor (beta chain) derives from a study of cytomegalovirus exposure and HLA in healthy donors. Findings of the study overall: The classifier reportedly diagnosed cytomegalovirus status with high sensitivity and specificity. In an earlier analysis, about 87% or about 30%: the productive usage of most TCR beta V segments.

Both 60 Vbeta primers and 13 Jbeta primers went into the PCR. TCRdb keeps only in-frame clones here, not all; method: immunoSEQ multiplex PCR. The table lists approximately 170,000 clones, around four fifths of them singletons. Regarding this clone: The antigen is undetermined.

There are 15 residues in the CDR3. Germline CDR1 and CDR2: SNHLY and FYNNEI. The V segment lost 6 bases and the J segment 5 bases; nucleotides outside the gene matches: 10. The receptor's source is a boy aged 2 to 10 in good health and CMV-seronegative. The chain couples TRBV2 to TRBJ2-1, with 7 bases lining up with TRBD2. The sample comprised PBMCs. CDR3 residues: CASRDRRGGNNEQFF. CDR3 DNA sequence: TGTGCCAGCAGGGATCGGAGGGGAGGGAACAATGAGCAGTTCTTC. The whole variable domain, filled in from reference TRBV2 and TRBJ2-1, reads EPEVTQTPSHQVTQMGQEVILRCVPISNHLYFYWYRQILGQKVEFLVSFYNNEISEKSEIFDDQFSVERPDGSNFTLKIRSTKLEDSAMYFCASRDRRGGNNEQFFGPGTRLTVL.